The clone carrying this T cell receptor (beta chain) appeared many times. Its antigen is unknown. The CDR3 sequence is 14 residues long. J gave up 5 bases and V 4 bases, and 4 bases lay outside the gene matches. These data originate in a study of response to subunit inactivated influenza vaccine. The study, taken as a whole, reports: New T cells are recruited in small numbers by each seasonal influenza vaccination, according to the authors' suggestion.

Using its own MiXCR run on the RT-PCR reads, TCRdb lists one record per CDR3 protein. This repertoire shows roughly 160,000 distinct CDR3 sequences, about 10% found once; its top ten account for roughly 36%. This specimen consisted of CD8+ T cells sorted from PBMCs, obtained less than 30 months after vaccination. This TCR derives from a man in his fifties or sixties who received an inactivated influenza vaccine. This chain uses TRBV12-3 or TRBV12-4 with TRBJ2-5; 10 bases agree with TRBD2. The CDR3 loop reads CASSSSGGGETQYF. DNA of the CDR3: TGTGCCAGCAGTTCTAGCGGGGGAGGGGAGACCCAGTACTTC.